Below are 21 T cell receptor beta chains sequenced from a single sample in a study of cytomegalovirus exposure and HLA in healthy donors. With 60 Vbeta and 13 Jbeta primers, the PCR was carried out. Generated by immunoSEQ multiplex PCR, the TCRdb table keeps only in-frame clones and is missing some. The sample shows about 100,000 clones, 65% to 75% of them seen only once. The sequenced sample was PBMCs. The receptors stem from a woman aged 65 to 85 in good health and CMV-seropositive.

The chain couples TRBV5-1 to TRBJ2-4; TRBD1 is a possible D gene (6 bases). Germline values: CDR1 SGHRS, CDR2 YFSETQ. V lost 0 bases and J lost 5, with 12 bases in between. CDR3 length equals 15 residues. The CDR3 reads CASSLAGAGENIQYF. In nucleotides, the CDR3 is TGCGCCAGCAGCTTGGCAGGGGCTGGGGAAAACATTCAGTACTTC.

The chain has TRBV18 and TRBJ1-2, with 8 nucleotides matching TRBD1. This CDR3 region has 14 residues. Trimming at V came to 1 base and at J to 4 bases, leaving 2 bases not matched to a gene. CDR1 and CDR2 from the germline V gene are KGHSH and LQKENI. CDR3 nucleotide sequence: TGTGCCAGCTCACCACGGGACAGGATCTATGGCTACACCTTC. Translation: CASSPRDRIYGYTF. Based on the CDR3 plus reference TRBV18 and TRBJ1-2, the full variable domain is NAGVMQNPRHLVRRRGQEARLRCSPMKGHSHVYWYRQLPEEGLKFMVYLQKENIIDESGMPKERFSAEFPKEGPSILRIQQVVRGDSAAYFCASSPRDRIYGYTFGSGTRLTVV.

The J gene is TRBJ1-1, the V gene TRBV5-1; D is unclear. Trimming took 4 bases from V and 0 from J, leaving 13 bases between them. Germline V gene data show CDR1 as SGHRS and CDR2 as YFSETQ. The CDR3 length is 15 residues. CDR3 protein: CASSPEWVMNTEAFF. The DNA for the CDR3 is TGCGCCAGCAGCCCGGAGTGGGTCATGAACACTGAAGCTTTCTTT.

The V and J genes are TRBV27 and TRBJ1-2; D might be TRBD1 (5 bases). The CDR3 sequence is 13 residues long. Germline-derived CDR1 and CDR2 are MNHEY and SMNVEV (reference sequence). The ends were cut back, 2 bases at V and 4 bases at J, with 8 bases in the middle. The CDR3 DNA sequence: TGTGCCAGCAGTTTAGACAGTCTCTATGGCTACACCTTC. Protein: CASSLDSLYGYTF.

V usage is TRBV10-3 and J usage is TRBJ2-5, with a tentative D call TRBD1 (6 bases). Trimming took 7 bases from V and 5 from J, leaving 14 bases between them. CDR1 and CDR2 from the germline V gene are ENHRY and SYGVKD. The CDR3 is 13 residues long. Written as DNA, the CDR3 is TGTGCCATCATGCAGGGGCTGGGGGAGACCCAGTACTTC. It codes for CAIMQGLGETQYF.

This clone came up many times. The CDR3 bases are TGCGCCAGCAGCCCGAACAGAAACACCGGGGAGCTGTTTTTT. Protein: CASSPNRNTGELFF. The rearrangement uses TRBV5-1 and TRBJ2-2; no definite D call. This CDR3 comprises 14 residues. Germline CDR1 SGHRS, CDR2 YFSETQ. The germline V and J ends were trimmed by 4 bases and 2 bases, with 9 bases remaining between them.

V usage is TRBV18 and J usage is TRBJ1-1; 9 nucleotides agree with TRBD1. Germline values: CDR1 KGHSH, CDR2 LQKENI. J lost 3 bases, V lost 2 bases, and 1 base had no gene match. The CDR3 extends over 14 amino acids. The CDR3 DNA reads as TGTGCCAGCTCACCAGACAGGGGGTACACTGAAGCTTTCTTT. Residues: CASSPDRGYTEAFF.

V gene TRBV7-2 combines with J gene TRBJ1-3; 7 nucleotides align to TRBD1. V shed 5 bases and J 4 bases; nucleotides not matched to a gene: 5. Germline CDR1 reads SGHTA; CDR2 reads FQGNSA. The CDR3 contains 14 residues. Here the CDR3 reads CASSPGTAGNTIYF. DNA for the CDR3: TGTGCCAGCAGCCCCGGGACAGCGGGAAACACCATATATTTT.

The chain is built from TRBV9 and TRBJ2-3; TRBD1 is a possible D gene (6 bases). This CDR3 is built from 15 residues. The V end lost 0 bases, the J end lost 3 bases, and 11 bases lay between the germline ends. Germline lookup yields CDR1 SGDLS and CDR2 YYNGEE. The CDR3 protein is CASSVAHRVTDTQYF. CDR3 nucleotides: TGTGCCAGCAGCGTAGCCCACAGGGTTACAGATACGCAGTATTTT.

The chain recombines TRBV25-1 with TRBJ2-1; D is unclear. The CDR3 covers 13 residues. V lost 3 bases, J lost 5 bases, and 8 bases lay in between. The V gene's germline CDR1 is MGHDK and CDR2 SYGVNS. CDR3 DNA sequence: TGTGCCAGCAGTGACTCCTACGACAATGAGCAGTTCTTC. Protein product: CASSDSYDNEQFF.

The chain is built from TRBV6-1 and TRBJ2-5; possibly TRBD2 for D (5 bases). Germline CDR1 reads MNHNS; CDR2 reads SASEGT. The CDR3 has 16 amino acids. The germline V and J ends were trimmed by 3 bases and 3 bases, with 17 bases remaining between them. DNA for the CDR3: TGTGCCAGCAGTGACTATGACTATCCAGCGAAAGAGACCCAGTACTTC. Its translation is CASSDYDYPAKETQYF.

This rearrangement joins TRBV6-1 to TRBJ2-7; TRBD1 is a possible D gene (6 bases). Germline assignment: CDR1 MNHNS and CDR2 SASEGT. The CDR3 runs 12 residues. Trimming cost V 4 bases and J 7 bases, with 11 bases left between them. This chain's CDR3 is CASSGGPGEQYF. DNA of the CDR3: TGTGCCAGCAGTGGGGGGCCGGGTGAGCAGTACTTC.

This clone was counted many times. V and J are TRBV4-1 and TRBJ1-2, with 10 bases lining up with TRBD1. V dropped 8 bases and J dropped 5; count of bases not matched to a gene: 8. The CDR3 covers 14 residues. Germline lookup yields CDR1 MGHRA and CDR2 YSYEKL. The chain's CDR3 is CASGTGQGRYGYTF. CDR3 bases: TGCGCCAGCGGGACGGGACAGGGGCGTTATGGCTACACCTTC.

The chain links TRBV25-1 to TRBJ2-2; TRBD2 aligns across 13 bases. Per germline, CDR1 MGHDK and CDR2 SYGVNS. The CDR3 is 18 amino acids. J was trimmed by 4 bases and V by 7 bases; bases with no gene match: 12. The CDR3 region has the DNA TGTGCCAGCACCACTCATAGGACTAGCGGGGGCGCCACCGGGGAGCTGTTTTTT. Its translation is CASTTHRTSGGATGELFF.

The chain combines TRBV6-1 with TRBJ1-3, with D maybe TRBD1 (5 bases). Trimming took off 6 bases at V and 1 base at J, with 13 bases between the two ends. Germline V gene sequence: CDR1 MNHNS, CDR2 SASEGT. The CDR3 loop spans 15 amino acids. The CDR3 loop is CASSVEQGSGNTIYF. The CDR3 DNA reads TGTGCCAGCAGCGTCGAGCAGGGATCTGGAAACACCATATATTTT.

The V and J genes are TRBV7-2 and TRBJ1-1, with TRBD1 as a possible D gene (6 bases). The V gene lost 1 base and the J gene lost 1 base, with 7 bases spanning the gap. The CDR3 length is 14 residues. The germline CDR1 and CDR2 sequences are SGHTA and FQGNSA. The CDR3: CASSLGRGNTEAFF. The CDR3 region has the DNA TGTGCCAGCAGCTTAGGCAGGGGGAACACTGAAGCTTTCTTT. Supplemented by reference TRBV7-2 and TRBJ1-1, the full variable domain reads GAGVSQSPSNKVTEKGKDVELRCDPISGHTALYWYRQSLGQGLEFLIYFQGNSAPDKSGLPSDRFSAERTGGSVSTLTIQRTQQEDSAVYLCASSLGRGNTEAFFGQGTRLTVV.

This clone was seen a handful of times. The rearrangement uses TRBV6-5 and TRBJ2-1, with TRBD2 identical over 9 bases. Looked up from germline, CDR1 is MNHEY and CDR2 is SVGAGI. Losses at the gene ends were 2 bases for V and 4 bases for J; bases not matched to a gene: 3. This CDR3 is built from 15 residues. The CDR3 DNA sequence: TGTGCCAGCAGTTACGCTAGCGGGACGTACAATGAGCAGTTCTTC. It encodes CASSYASGTYNEQFF.

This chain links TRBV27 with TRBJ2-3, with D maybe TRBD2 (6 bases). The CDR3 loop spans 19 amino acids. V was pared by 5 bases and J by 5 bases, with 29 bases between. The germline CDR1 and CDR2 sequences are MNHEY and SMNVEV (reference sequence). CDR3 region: CASSPLIRAAGLRLDTQYF. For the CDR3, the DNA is TGTGCCAGCAGTCCCCTCATCAGGGCGGCGGGACTTCGATTAGATACGCAGTATTTT.

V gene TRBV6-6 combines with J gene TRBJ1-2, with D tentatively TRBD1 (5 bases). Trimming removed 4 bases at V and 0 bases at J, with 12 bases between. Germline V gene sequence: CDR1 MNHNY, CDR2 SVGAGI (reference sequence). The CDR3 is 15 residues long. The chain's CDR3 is CASSLTREANYGYTF. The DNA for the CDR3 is TGTGCCAGCAGTTTAACCAGGGAAGCTAACTATGGCTACACCTTC.

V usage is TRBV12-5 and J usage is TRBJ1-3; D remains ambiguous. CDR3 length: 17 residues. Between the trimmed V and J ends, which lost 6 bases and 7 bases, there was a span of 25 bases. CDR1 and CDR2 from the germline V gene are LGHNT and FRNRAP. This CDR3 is CASGVWLRSRRENTIYF. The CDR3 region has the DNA TGTGCTAGTGGAGTCTGGCTAAGATCGCGGAGGGAGAACACCATATATTTT.

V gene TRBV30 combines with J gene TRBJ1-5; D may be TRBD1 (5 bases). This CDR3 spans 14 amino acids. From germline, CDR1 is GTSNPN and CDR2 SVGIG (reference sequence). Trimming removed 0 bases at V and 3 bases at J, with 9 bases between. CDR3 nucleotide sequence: TGTGCCTGGAGTGTCGGGGGATACAATCAGCCCCAGCATTTT. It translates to CAWSVGGYNQPQHF. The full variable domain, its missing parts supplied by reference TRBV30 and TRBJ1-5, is SQTIHQWPATLVQPVGSPLSLECTVEGTSNPNLYWYRQAAGRGLQLLFYSVGIGQISSEVPQNLSASRPQDRQFILSSKKLLLSDSGFYLCAWSVGGYNQPQHFGDGTRLSIL.